This entry lists 6 T cell receptor beta chains sequenced from one sample in a study of CD8+ T cells in alopecia areata. Sequencing templates came from extracted RNA that was reverse transcribed into cDNA. The repertoire was sequenced with immunoSEQ multiplex PCR; TCRdb's copy has only in-frame clones and lacks some. This table holds around 300,000 clones, approximately 60% found once. The treatment was: oral pan-JAK inhibitor, 5-10 mg twice daily. Sequenced here: CD4+ T cells sorted from blood, sampled between weeks 51 and 54, from a patient treated with tofacitinib. The receptor set was obtained from a human donor with alopecia areata.

The chain couples TRBV27 to TRBJ2-7; a possible D gene is TRBD1 (6 bases). The germline CDR1 and CDR2 sequences are MNHEY and SMNVEV (reference sequence). Trimming shortened V by 6 bases and J by 0 bases, and 12 bases separated the two germline ends. This CDR3 region has 14 residues. The CDR3 nucleotides read TGTGCCAGCAGCCGGGACATTAGCTCCTACGAGCAGTACTTC. This gives the protein CASSRDISSYEQYF.

This clone was counted between two and nine times. The chain is built from TRBV13 and TRBJ2-7, with D unresolved. Per germline, CDR1 PRHDT and CDR2 FYEKMQ (reference sequence). V dropped 0 bases and J dropped 6 bases, with 9 bases sitting between them. The CDR3 runs to 13 residues. The CDR3 DNA sequence: TGTGCCAGCAGCTTAGGCCCGTTCCGCGAGCAGTACTTC. It yields the protein CASSLGPFREQYF.

This clone has more than one count but fewer than ten. V gene TRBV7-9 combines with J gene TRBJ1-2, with D possibly being TRBD1 (6 bases). The CDR3 is made up of 17 amino acids. Germline assignment: CDR1 SEHNR and CDR2 FQNEAQ (reference sequence). The V gene lost 0 bases and the J gene lost 3 bases, with 17 bases spanning the gap. The CDR3 coding sequence is TGTGCCAGCAGCTTAGCAGGTGGAGCGGGGGCGGACTATGGCTACACCTTC. Protein sequence: CASSLAGGAGADYGYTF.

For the CDR3, the DNA is TGTGCCAGCAGCCTGCCTTCGGCGGCTAGCACAGATACGCAGTATTTT. Translated, it gives CASSLPSAASTDTQYF. The chain combines TRBV5-6 with TRBJ2-3; D uncertain. In germline, CDR1 is SGHDT, CDR2 YYEEEE. Trimming removed 4 bases from V and 0 bases from J, with 15 bases in between. The CDR3 has 16 amino acids.

The genes are TRBV29-1 and TRBJ2-3, with a weak D call TRBD2 (5 bases). Germline CDR1 SQVTM, CDR2 ANQGSEA. CDR3 size: 14 residues. The germline V and J ends were trimmed by 6 bases and 0 bases, with 13 bases remaining between them. CDR3 region: CSVSRDSSTDTQYF. The CDR3 coding sequence is TGCAGCGTGTCCCGGGATTCTAGCACAGATACGCAGTATTTT.

The chain uses TRBV5-4 and TRBJ2-1, with 12 bases matching TRBD2. Unmatched junction bases numbered 4, after V lost 6 bases and J lost 9 bases. The CDR3 consists of 13 residues. Germline V lookup: CDR1 SGHNT, CDR2 YYREEE (reference sequence). Here the CDR3 DNA reads TGTGCCAGCAACCCGGGACTAGCGGGTGAGCAGTTCTTC. Its translation: CASNPGLAGEQFF. The complete variable domain, with remaining parts taken from reference TRBV5-4 and TRBJ2-1, reads ETGVTQSPTHLIKTRGQQVTLRCSSQSGHNTVSWYQQALGQGPQFIFQYYREEENGRGNFPPRFSGLQFPNYSSELNVNALELDDSALYLCASNPGLAGEQFFGPGTRLTVL.